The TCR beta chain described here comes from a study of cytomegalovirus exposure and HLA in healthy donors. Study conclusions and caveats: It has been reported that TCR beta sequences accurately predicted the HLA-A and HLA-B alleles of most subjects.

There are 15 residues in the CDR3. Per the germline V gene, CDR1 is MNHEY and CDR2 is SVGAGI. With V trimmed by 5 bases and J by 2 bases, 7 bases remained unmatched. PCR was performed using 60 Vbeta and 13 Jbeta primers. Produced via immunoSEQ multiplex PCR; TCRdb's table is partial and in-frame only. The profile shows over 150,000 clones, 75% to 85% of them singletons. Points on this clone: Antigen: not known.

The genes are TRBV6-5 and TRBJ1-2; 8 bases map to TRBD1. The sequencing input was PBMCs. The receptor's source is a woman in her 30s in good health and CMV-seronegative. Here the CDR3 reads CASSNQAGGNYGYTF. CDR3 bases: TGTGCCAGCAGTAACCAAGCAGGGGGCAACTATGGCTACACCTTC.